Following are 12 T cell receptor beta chains from one sample sequenced in a study of T cells after yellow fever vaccination. TCRdb fed the 5' RACE reads into MiXCR, producing one record per CDR3 protein. Of about 350,000 distinct CDR3 sequences listed, about 8.3% are singletons. The sequenced sample was PBMCs, obtained roughly seven weeks after the first yellow fever vaccination. These receptors were taken from a man aged 18 to 29 who received the YFV17D yellow fever vaccine.

In its sample, this clonotype was seen many times. The J gene is TRBJ2-5, the V gene TRBV5-1; 8 positions match TRBD2. The germline V gene has CDR1 SGHRS and CDR2 YFSETQ. The J segment lost 1 base and the V segment lost 0 bases, leaving 2 bases of the junction unmatched. The CDR3 has 15 amino acids. CDR3 in DNA: TGCGCCAGCAGCTTGGGTAGCGGGGTCCAAGAGACCCAGTACTTC. Protein sequence: CASSLGSGVQETQYF.

This clonotype was counted at least ten times. V usage is TRBV3-1 and J usage is TRBJ2-1; 7 bases agree with TRBD2. Germline V CDR1 and CDR2: LGHDT, YNNKEL (reference sequence). The trim removed 3 bases at V and 2 bases at J, leaving 4 bases unmatched. CDR3 length equals 15 residues. The CDR3 sequence: CASSHVLAPYNEQFF. As DNA, the CDR3 is TGTGCCAGCAGCCATGTACTAGCGCCCTACAATGAGCAGTTCTTC.

The chain uses TRBV6-2 or TRBV6-3 and TRBJ2-2, with 7 bases fitting TRBD2. The junction had 13 bases not matched to a gene; V was cut back by 3 bases and J by 0 bases. The germline V gene has CDR1 MNHEY and CDR2 SVGEGT. CDR3 length equals 19 residues. Here the CDR3 reads CASSYRIGGFVTNTGELFF. Here the CDR3 DNA reads TGTGCCAGCAGTTATCGGATCGGGGGGTTTGTTACGAACACCGGGGAGCTGTTTTTT.

The table lists this clonotype with many counts. The rearrangement joins TRBV18 to TRBJ2-2; D unresolved. The CDR3 has 15 amino acids. The ends were cut back, 1 base at V and 4 bases at J, with 10 bases in the middle. Germline-derived CDR1 and CDR2 are KGHSH and LQKENI. The CDR3 DNA reads TGTGCCAGCTCACCACGAAAGGCGAGCACCGGGGAGCTGTTTTTT. Translation: CASSPRKASTGELFF.

This clonotype was counted ten times or more. The CDR3 sequence: CASSLAGTGYEQYF. CDR3 bases: TGCGCCAGCAGCTTGGCCGGGACAGGCTACGAGCAGTACTTC. This chain uses TRBV5-1 with TRBJ2-7; 8 bases agree with TRBD1. There are 14 residues in the CDR3. Germline-derived CDR1 and CDR2 are SGHRS and YFSETQ. V dropped 0 bases and J dropped 3; count of bases not matched to a gene: 2. Based on the CDR3 plus reference TRBV5-1 and TRBJ2-7, the full variable domain is KAGVTQTPRYLIKTRGQQVTLSCSPISGHRSVSWYQQTPGQGLQFLFEYFSETQRNKGNFPGRFSGRQFSNSRSEMNVSTLELGDSALYLCASSLAGTGYEQYFGPGTRLTVT.

This clonotype was observed a few times. V usage is TRBV18 and J usage is TRBJ1-4; D is unresolved. This CDR3 region has 15 residues. CDR1 and CDR2 (germline): KGHSH, LQKENI. The germline V and J ends were trimmed by 2 bases and 5 bases, with 12 bases remaining between them. CDR3 DNA: TGTGCCAGCTCACCAAAACGGTCTGGGAATGAAAAACTGTTTTTT. It codes for CASSPKRSGNEKLFF. The full variable domain, in which reference TRBV18 and TRBJ1-4 provide the parts outside the CDR3, is NAGVMQNPRHLVRRRGQEARLRCSPMKGHSHVYWYRQLPEEGLKFMVYLQKENIIDESGMPKERFSAEFPKEGPSILRIQQVVRGDSAAYFCASSPKRSGNEKLFFGSGTQLSVL.

The V and J genes are TRBV12-3 or TRBV12-4 and TRBJ2-3, with 7 bases lining up with TRBD2. The CDR3 extends over 13 amino acids. V was pared by 5 bases and J by 7 bases, with 6 bases of the junction left unmatched. The DNA for the CDR3 is TGTGCCAGCAGTCTCCTGACTAGCCATACGCAGTATTTT. It is translated as CASSLLTSHTQYF.

The rearrangement links TRBV28 to TRBJ2-3; 11 bases match TRBD2. J was trimmed by 13 bases and V by 3 bases; bases with no gene match: 6. This CDR3 region has 13 residues. CDR1 and CDR2 (germline): MDHEN, SYDVKM. The CDR3 DNA is TGTGCCAGCAGTTTGCCCAATAGCGGGGGGGAGTATTTT. This translates into CASSLPNSGGEYF.

In its sample, this clonotype was seen many times. The gene calls are TRBV4-1 and TRBJ1-6, with a tentative D call TRBD1 (5 bases). This CDR3 comprises 15 residues. CDR1 MGHRA and CDR2 YSYEKL come from the germline V gene. V was clipped by 3 bases and J by 8 bases, with 14 bases between them. This chain's CDR3 is CASSQQGVGDSPLHF. The DNA of the CDR3 is TGCGCCAGCAGCCAGCAGGGAGTTGGGGATTCACCCCTCCACTTT.

Regarding this clonotype: An end of the junction differs from the germline gene, which may be a read error. V gene TRBV5-1 combines with J gene TRBJ2-3, with D perhaps TRBD2 (5 bases). There are 13 residues in the CDR3. From germline, CDR1 is SGHRS and CDR2 YFSETQ. The CDR3 DNA sequence: TGCGCCATCAGCTCGGAGGCCATAGATACGCAGTATTTT. Protein: CAISSEAIDTQYF.

The genes are TRBV11-1 and TRBJ1-1; 7 positions match TRBD1. The V gene end was trimmed by 2 bases and the J gene end by 0 bases; junction bases not matched to a gene: 18. Germline-derived CDR1 and CDR2 are SGHAT and FQDESV (reference sequence). The CDR3 loop spans 20 amino acids. Here the CDR3 DNA reads TGTGCCAGCAGCTTAACAGGGGTAAAGATCTTACAACGGATGAACACTGAAGCTTTCTTT. It specifies CASSLTGVKILQRMNTEAFF. Full variable domain (outside the CDR3, taken from reference TRBV11-1 and TRBJ1-1): EAEVAQSPRYKITEKSQAVAFWCDPISGHATLYWYRQILGQGPELLVQFQDESVVDDSQLPKDRFSAERLKGVDSTLKIQPAELGDSAMYLCASSLTGVKILQRMNTEAFFGQGTRLTVV.

This clonotype has only a few counts. V usage is TRBV7-2 and J usage is TRBJ2-5; no reliable D call. The germline CDR1 and CDR2 sequences are SGHTA and FQGNSA. The CDR3 has 14 amino acids. Trimming removed 2 bases at V and 5 bases at J, with 12 bases between. The CDR3 sequence: CASSLYLGSETQYF. The CDR3 nucleotides are TGTGCCAGCAGCTTATATCTGGGCAGTGAGACCCAGTACTTC.